The rows below give T cell receptor beta chains drawn from one sample of a study of regulatory T cells in long-lasting Graves disease. TCRdb redid the calling of the multiplex PCR reads with MiXCR, one entry per CDR3 protein. The sample carries about 660,000 distinct CDR3 sequences, approximately 29% recorded once. This sample comprised peripheral blood mononuclear cells (PBMCs), obtained when the disease was refractory, from a patient treated with antithyroid drugs. The receptors come from a female donor with Graves disease. The CDR3 runs from the conserved cysteine through the conserved F or W. D genes are given only for firm matches. The size of a clone is reported for some rows only, either as once, few or many, or as a class for expanded clones.

size | J | V | D | CDR3 | DNA
few | TRBJ2-7 | TRBV6-1 | TRBD2 | CASATSGSIYEQYF | TGTGCCAGCGCGACTAGCGGGAGTATCTACGAGCAGTACTTC
. | TRBJ1-5 | TRBV2 | TRBD1 | CASRETGYINQPQHF | TGTGCCAGCAGAGAGACAGGGTATATCAATCAGCCCCAGCATTTT
. | TRBJ2-3 | TRBV3-1 | . | CASSPPTGGKCTDTQYF | TGTGCCAGCAGCCCTCCCACCGGCGGGAAGTGCACAGATACGCAGTATTTT
. | TRBJ2-5 | TRBV20-1 | TRBD1 | CSAARDSHTQETQYF | TGCAGTGCCGCTCGGGACAGTCATACCCAAGAGACCCAGTACTTC
. | TRBJ1-2 | TRBV5-5 | . | CASSQDSGDYGYTF | TGTGCCAGCAGCCAAGATAGCGGGGACTATGGCTACACCTTC
. | TRBJ2-5 | TRBV12-3/TRBV12-4 | . | CASSWRNRVRETQYF | TGTGCCAGCAGTTGGCGGAACAGGGTGAGAGAGACCCAGTACTTC
. | TRBJ1-2 | TRBV19 | . | CASRKDATGGYTF | TGTGCCAGTAGGAAGGACGCCACCGGTGGCTACACCTTC
. | TRBJ2-7 | TRBV6-9 | TRBD2 | CASSYGTRVVEQYF | TGTGCCAGCAGTTATGGGACTAGGGTCGTTGAGCAGTACTTC
. | TRBJ2-3 | TRBV7-6 | TRBD2 | CASSLETSGGYTQYF | TGTGCCAGCAGCTTAGAAACTAGCGGGGGATATACGCAGTATTTT
many | TRBJ1-2 | TRBV28 | TRBD1 | CASSSPGTAYGYTF | TGTGCCAGCAGTTCTCCTGGGACAGCCTATGGCTACACCTTC
. | TRBJ1-5 | TRBV11-2 | . | CASSLDSGQPEDQPQHF | TGTGCCAGCAGCTTAGACTCCGGACAGCCTGAAGATCAGCCCCAGCATTTT
. | TRBJ2-7 | TRBV27 | . | CASALSPDSSYEQYF | TGTGCCAGCGCCCTTTCGCCGGATAGCTCCTACGAGCAGTACTTC
few | TRBJ2-7 | TRBV24-1 | . | CATSEPPYKRSYEQYF | TGTGCCACCAGTGAGCCCCCTTATAAGCGGTCCTACGAGCAGTACTTC
. | TRBJ1-5 | TRBV6-1 | . | CASSDGSWNQPQHF | TGTGCCAGCAGTGACGGCAGTTGGAATCAGCCCCAGCATTTT
. | TRBJ1-5 | TRBV9 | . | CASSVAGALDQPQHF | TGTGCCAGCAGCGTAGCCGGGGCGCTGGATCAGCCCCAGCATTTT
few | TRBJ2-7 | TRBV6-1 | . | CASSEDNEQYF | TGTGCCAGCAGTGAGGACAACGAGCAGTACTTC
. | TRBJ2-7 | TRBV6-1 | . | CASAHITYEQYF | TGTGCCAGCGCGCATATCACCTACGAGCAGTACTTC
few | TRBJ2-7 | TRBV20-1 | TRBD2 | CSARVGASGRYEQYF | TGCAGTGCTAGAGTGGGCGCTAGCGGGAGATACGAGCAGTACTTC
. | TRBJ1-1 | TRBV7-2 | . | CASSPPRANTEAFF | TGTGCCAGCAGCCCCCCCAGGGCGAACACTGAAGCTTTCTTT
. | TRBJ1-1 | TRBV5-6 | . | CASSRFLLGTEAFF | TGTGCCAGCAGCCGCTTCTTACTCGGAACTGAAGCTTTCTTT
few | TRBJ1-2 | TRBV10-1 | . | CASSESLQPVYGYTF | TGCGCCAGCAGTGAGTCGCTACAGCCTGTCTATGGCTACACCTTC
. | TRBJ1-1 | TRBV18 | . | CASSALFLGSMNTEAFF | TGTGCCAGCTCCGCACTCTTTCTGGGATCCATGAACACTGAAGCTTTCTTT
once | TRBJ1-6 | TRBV6-2/TRBV6-3 | . | CASSENWNSPLHF | TGTGCCAGCAGTGAAAATTGGAATTCACCCCTCCACTTT
many | TRBJ1-6 | TRBV2 | . | CASEPWSNSPLHF | TGTGCCAGCGAGCCCTGGAGCAATTCACCCCTCCACTTT
. | TRBJ1-5 | TRBV20-1 | . | CSARGRTLDGLYSNQPQHF | TGCAGTGCTAGAGGAAGGACCTTGGACGGACTCTATAGCAATCAGCCCCAGCATTTT
. | TRBJ2-1 | TRBV7-3 | . | CASSRTPGQYEQFF | TGTGCCAGCAGTCGGACTCCAGGGCAATATGAGCAGTTCTTC
. | TRBJ2-5 | TRBV6-1 | TRBD2 | CASSPTLAGQETQYF | TGTGCCAGCAGTCCCACACTAGCGGGCCAAGAGACCCAGTACTTC
. | TRBJ2-5 | TRBV12-3/TRBV12-4 | TRBD2 | CASSQVRLANFGETQYF | TGTGCCAGCAGTCAGGTCCGACTAGCGAACTTCGGGGAGACCCAGTACTTC
few | TRBJ1-1 | TRBV6-1 | . | CASSGPVADTEAFF | TGTGCCAGCAGTGGCCCTGTGGCGGACACTGAAGCTTTCTTT
few | TRBJ1-1 | TRBV5-1 | TRBD1 | CASSVYRGHTEAFF | TGCGCCAGCAGCGTCTACAGGGGACATACTGAAGCTTTCTTT
few | TRBJ2-2 | TRBV12-3/TRBV12-4 | . | CASSRMLGAGELFF | TGTGCCAGCAGCCGAATGTTAGGGGCCGGGGAGCTGTTTTTT
. | TRBJ2-1 | TRBV2 | TRBD2 | CASSESAGGYNEQFF | TGTGCCAGCAGTGAAAGCGCGGGGGGGTACAATGAGCAGTTCTTC
few | TRBJ1-2 | TRBV7-9 | TRBD1 | CASSVDRGHYGYTF | TGTGCCAGCAGCGTAGACAGGGGACACTATGGCTACACCTTC
few | TRBJ2-5 | TRBV12-3/TRBV12-4 | . | CASTPHQTGTQYF | TGTGCCAGCACCCCGCACCAAACGGGGACCCAGTACTTC
few | TRBJ1-5 | TRBV19 | . | CASNPNRGNQPQHF | TGTGCCAGTAATCCTAACAGGGGCAATCAGCCCCAGCATTTT
many | TRBJ2-7 | TRBV6-2/TRBV6-3 | TRBD1 | CASSSPGTAPYEQYF | TGTGCCAGCAGCTCCCCCGGGACAGCCCCCTACGAGCAGTACTTC
few | TRBJ1-4 | TRBV18 | . | CASSRELRDEKLFF | TGTGCCAGCTCACGGGAGCTGCGGGATGAAAAACTGTTTTTT
. | TRBJ1-1 | TRBV7-9 | . | CASSLPPAVNTEAFF | TGTGCCAGCAGCTTACCCCCGGCGGTGAACACTGAAGCTTTCTTT
few | TRBJ1-5 | TRBV27 | . | CASSWSFGGGGNQPQHF | TGTGCCAGCAGTTGGAGCTTTGGGGGGGGAGGCAATCAGCCCCAGCATTTT
many | TRBJ2-7 | TRBV27 | . | CASSFSGTVSYEQYF | TGTGCCAGCAGCTTTTCCGGGACGGTATCCTACGAGCAGTACTTC
few | TRBJ1-2 | TRBV9 | TRBD1 | CASSVTGGFGYTF | TGTGCCAGCAGCGTGACAGGGGGCTTTGGCTACACCTTC
. | TRBJ1-6 | TRBV10-3 | TRBD1 | CAISGDSRSPLHF | TGTGCCATCAGTGGGGACAGTAGGTCACCCCTCCACTTT
many | TRBJ2-2 | TRBV11-2 | . | CASSLYRANTGELFF | TGTGCCAGCAGCTTATACAGGGCGAACACCGGGGAGCTGTTTTTT
. | TRBJ2-7 | TRBV3-1 | TRBD2 | CASSRTSGSPYEQYF | TGTGCCAGCAGTCGGACTAGCGGGAGTCCCTACGAGCAGTACTTC
. | TRBJ1-1 | TRBV20-1 | . | CSASSGTEAFF | TGCAGTGCTAGTTCTGGGACTGAAGCTTTCTTT
. | TRBJ2-7 | TRBV29-1 | TRBD2 | CSVVKRETYEQYF | TGCAGCGTTGTAAAGCGGGAGACCTACGAGCAGTACTTC
. | TRBJ1-2 | TRBV6-2/TRBV6-3 | . | CASSFLFAGTSGSGYTF | TGTGCCAGCAGTTTCTTATTCGCCGGGACCTCGGGTTCTGGCTACACCTTC
. | TRBJ2-6 | TRBV10-3 | . | CATGQDTLEANVLTF | TGTGCCACGGGACAAGATACTCTGGAGGCCAACGTCCTGACTTTC
. | TRBJ1-1 | TRBV19 | . | CASSIDAGVNTEAFF | TGTGCCAGTAGTATAGATGCCGGGGTCAACACTGAAGCTTTCTTT
once | TRBJ2-6 | TRBV9 | . | CASSAQGVGANVLTF | TGTGCCAGCAGCGCCCAAGGGGTCGGGGCCAACGTCCTGACTTTC
few | TRBJ1-5 | TRBV6-1 | TRBD1 | CASRAGQGEVQPQHF | TGTGCCAGCAGGGCCGGACAGGGGGAGGTTCAGCCCCAGCATTTT
many | TRBJ2-7 | TRBV6-1 | TRBD2 | CASSPSGSAYEQYF | TGTGCCAGCAGTCCTAGCGGGAGTGCCTACGAGCAGTACTTC
. | TRBJ1-1 | TRBV12-3/TRBV12-4 | . | CASHWGIMNTEAFF | TGTGCCAGCCACTGGGGGATAATGAACACTGAAGCTTTCTTT